The rows below give T cell receptor beta chains drawn from one sample of a study of control samples from healthy donors and cancer patients. The table came from immunoSEQ multiplex PCR; TCRdb's copy has only in-frame clones and leaves some out. The table lists under 450,000 clones, around 90% of them singletons, with 6% to 7% in the top ten. The sample consisted of PBMCs. The receptors were sampled from a middle-aged man with head and neck cancer. Both conserved end residues are part of each CDR3. The order of the fields is V gene, clone size, J gene, D gene, CDR3 DNA, CDR3 protein. D genes are given only for firm matches. Only some rows state a clone size, as once, few, many or a class for expanded clones.

>TRBV3-1/TRBV3-2|few|TRBJ2-5|NA
TGTGCCAGCAGCCAAACAGGGTTGGGGGGTCAAGAGACCCAGTACTTC
CASSQTGLGGQETQYF
>TRBV9|NA|TRBJ2-7|TRBD2
TGTGCCAGCAGCGGCGGGACTACAACCTACGAGCAGTACTTC
CASSGGTTTYEQYF
>TRBV25-1|NA|TRBJ2-7|TRBD2
TGTGCCAGCAGTGAATCGGGGGTTAGCGGGAGGGCCTACGAGCAGTACTTC
CASSESGVSGRAYEQYF
>TRBV18|NA|TRBJ2-7|TRBD1
TGTGCCAGCTCACCTCCGGGACAGTTCTACGAGCAGTACTTC
CASSPPGQFYEQYF
>TRBV11-2|NA|TRBJ2-2|TRBD1
TGTGCCAGCAGCTTATCCAGGGGGCGAACCGGGGAGCTGTTTTTT
CASSLSRGRTGELFF
>TRBV12-3/TRBV12-4|NA|TRBJ1-1|NA
TGTGCCAGCAGTTTGGAGCGGAACACTGAAGCTTTCTTT
CASSLERNTEAFF
>TRBV28|NA|TRBJ1-5|NA
TGTGCGGGGGGTGATATGGGCAATCAGCCCCAGCATTTT
CAGGDMGNQPQHF
>TRBV30|NA|TRBJ1-4|NA
TGTGCCTGCAAGAGCCCAGGAGTCAATGAAAAACTGTTTTTT
CACKSPGVNEKLFF
>TRBV28|NA|TRBJ1-1|NA
TGTGCCAGCAGTTCCATGGACGGGACTGAAGCTTTCTTT
CASSSMDGTEAFF
>TRBV6-5|NA|TRBJ2-5|NA
TGTGCCAGCATGGAGGGCGGGTGGTACCAAGAGACCCAGTACTTC
CASMEGGWYQETQYF
>TRBV9|NA|TRBJ1-1|TRBD1
TGTGCCAGCAGCGTGGATCAGACAGGGGTCCCTGAAGCTTTCTTT
CASSVDQTGVPEAFF
>TRBV29-1|NA|TRBJ2-5|NA
TGCAGCGTTATGGACGCCCGCCAAGAGACCCAGTACTTC
CSVMDARQETQYF
>TRBV18|NA|TRBJ2-3|TRBD2
TGTGCCAGCTCACCCCCCGGACTAGCGGGAGATAGAGCAGATACGCAGTATTTT
CASSPPGLAGDRADTQYF
>TRBV7-2|NA|TRBJ2-1|NA
TGTGCCAGCAGCTTAGTTCAGGTCAATGAGCAGTTCTTC
CASSLVQVNEQFF
>TRBV9|NA|TRBJ1-5|NA
TGTGCCAGCAGCGTAGGTGCCGACAATCAGCCCCAGCATTTT
CASSVGADNQPQHF
>TRBV9|NA|TRBJ1-5|NA
TGTGCCAGCAGCGTAGAGGCAGGGATACAGCCCCAGCATTTT
CASSVEAGIQPQHF
>TRBV29-1|NA|TRBJ2-7|NA
TGCAGCGTTGAACCCGGGTCTGGGTACGAGCAGTACTTC
CSVEPGSGYEQYF
>TRBV3-1/TRBV3-2|NA|TRBJ2-7|TRBD2
TGTGCCAGCAGCCAAGTGGTCGGGAGGTACTCCTACGAGCAGTACTTC
CASSQVVGRYSYEQYF
>TRBV7-2|NA|TRBJ2-3|NA
TGTGCCAGCAGCTCCCGCCGGGGGCGCGGAGATACGCAGTATTTT
CASSSRRGRGDTQYF
>TRBV9|few|TRBJ1-1|NA
TGTGCCAGCAGCAGGGACGTAAACACTGAAGCTTTCTTT
CASSRDVNTEAFF
>TRBV3-1/TRBV3-2|once|TRBJ2-1|TRBD2
TGTGCCAGCAGCCAAGAGGCCCTAGCGGGGAGCTCCTACAATGAGCAGTTCTTC
CASSQEALAGSSYNEQFF
>TRBV28|NA|TRBJ1-3|NA
TGTGCCAGCCTAGTGACGGGGGGAAACACCATATATTTT
CASLVTGGNTIYF
>TRBV9|NA|TRBJ2-3|NA
TGTGCCAGCAGCGTAGGGGCGTACTCAGATACGCAGTATTTT
CASSVGAYSDTQYF
>TRBV18|NA|TRBJ1-4|NA
TGTGCCAGCTCACTCCCCAATCGGGGGAATGAAAAACTGTTTTTT
CASSLPNRGNEKLFF
>TRBV6-5|NA|TRBJ2-1|NA
TGTGCCAGCAGTTACCGGGGCAAGGGCAATGAGCAGTTCTTC
CASSYRGKGNEQFF
>TRBV29-1|NA|TRBJ1-1|NA
TGCAGCGTCCCTTGGGGGAACACTGAAGCTTTCTTT
CSVPWGNTEAFF
>TRBV25-1|NA|TRBJ2-1|TRBD2
TGTGCCAGTCAGCGGGAGGGGGGGAACAATGAGCAGTTCTTC
CASQREGGNNEQFF
>TRBV2|NA|TRBJ1-1|NA
TGTGCCAGCACAAACAGGGCGGTTGGTTTCTTT
CASTNRAVGFF
>TRBV6-5|NA|TRBJ1-2|NA
TGTGCCAGCAGCCGCGATTACCGCGGTGGAGGCTACACCTTC
CASSRDYRGGGYTF
>TRBV3-1/TRBV3-2|NA|TRBJ2-1|TRBD2
TGTGCCAGCAGCCAAAATAACGGCGGGGGGCTGAGCTCCTACAATGAGCAGTTCTTC
CASSQNNGGGLSSYNEQFF
>TRBV5-4|NA|TRBJ2-3|NA
TGTGCCAGCAGCTTAGCTCGTGACCCCTCGCAGTATTTT
CASSLARDPSQYF
>TRBV2|once|TRBJ2-6|NA
TGTGCCAGCGCTGGGGCCAACGTCCTGACTTTC
CASAGANVLTF
>TRBV3-1/TRBV3-2|once|TRBJ2-1|TRBD1
TGTGCCAGCAGCCTTCAACAGGGGATAGGTGAGCAGTTCTTC
CASSLQQGIGEQFF
>TRBV11-2|NA|TRBJ1-3|NA
TGTGCCAGCAGCTCCCTGCAGGGGTTGGGAAACACCATATATTTT
CASSSLQGLGNTIYF
>TRBV28|NA|TRBJ2-5|NA
TGTGCCAGCAGTCAAAGGAGCCCCAACCGAGAGACCCAGTACTTC
CASSQRSPNRETQYF
>TRBV30|few|TRBJ1-2|TRBD1
TGTGCCTGGACAAAGGGGGCGGGGGTTGCATACACCTTC
CAWTKGAGVAYTF
>TRBV10-3|NA|TRBJ2-7|TRBD2
TGTGCCATCGGGAGCGGGGCGTACTCCTACGAGCAGTACTTC
CAIGSGAYSYEQYF
>TRBV5-6|NA|TRBJ1-2|TRBD1
TGTGCCAGCAGCAGGACAGGGCCCGGGATCTCCTTC
CASSRTGPGISF
>TRBV28|NA|TRBJ1-2|NA
TGTGCCAGCAGTTTCCCCCGAGTGAACAGTGCTGGCTACACCTTC
CASSFPRVNSAGYTF
>TRBV6-5|NA|TRBJ2-1|NA
TGTGCCAGCAGTTTCGAACGCAATGAGCAGTTCTTC
CASSFERNEQFF